This T cell receptor (beta chain) stems from a study of regulatory T cells in long-lasting Graves disease. Building of the TCR beta libraries involved iRepertoire HTBI primers and Arm-PCR of CDR3 regions. TCRdb recomputed calls from the multiplex PCR reads with MiXCR, one row per CDR3 protein. Altogether hundreds of thousands of distinct CDR3 sequences are present, 20% to 25% being singletons, with the ten largest covering less than 9%. The V and J ends lost 7 bases and 10 bases respectively, with 19 bases between them. The germline V gene encodes CDR1 MNHNS and CDR2 SASEGT. CDR3 length: 13 residues. This sample's time point: persistent/refractory GD, antithyroid drugs over 5 years with positive TRAb. Isolated PBMC RNA provided the starting material for the TCR library. The source of the patients was an endocrinology department in Xi'an, China.

The V call is TRBV6-1, the J call TRBJ2-5; either TRBD1 or TRBD2 may fit D (5 bases each). Sequencing was performed on peripheral blood mononuclear cells (PBMCs), taken when the disease was refractory, from a patient treated with antithyroid drugs. This receptor was obtained from a female donor with Graves disease. CDR3 coding DNA: TGTGCCAGCATTCTAATGGGGACCCCGCGCCAGTACTTC. It specifies CASILMGTPRQYF.